The TCR beta chain under discussion was sequenced for a study of cytomegalovirus exposure and HLA in healthy donors. Study at large: Unique TCRs from HLA-typed donors, approximately 80 million of them, were held in an early data release.

Of note for this clone: Antigen: not known.

Points from the study as a whole: The authors reported that TCR beta sequences could predict HLA-A and HLA-B alleles. These predictions were accurate for most subjects in the first cohort. Cytomegalovirus association was assigned to more than 150 TCR beta chains. The authors later found TCR association rates varying by HLA locus, with DRB1 most and HLA-C fewest.

PCR employed 60 Vbeta and 13 Jbeta primers. Clones were sequenced by immunoSEQ multiplex PCR, and TCRdb holds only the in-frame ones, with some missing. The sample yields tens of thousands of clones, roughly 80% seen once. CDR3 length: 12 amino acids. From germline, CDR1 is GTSNPN and CDR2 SVGIG (reference sequence). With 4 bases removed from V and 10 bases from J, the gap between germline ends came to 16 bases. The rearrangement uses TRBV30 and TRBJ1-1, with D possibly TRBD1 on 6 matching bases. This clonotype was obtained from a man aged 25 to 40 in good health and CMV-seronegative. The sequenced sample consisted of PBMCs. The CDR3 reads CAWTPWGRTAFF. Here the CDR3 DNA reads TGTGCCTGGACCCCGTGGGGGCGCACAGCTTTCTTT.